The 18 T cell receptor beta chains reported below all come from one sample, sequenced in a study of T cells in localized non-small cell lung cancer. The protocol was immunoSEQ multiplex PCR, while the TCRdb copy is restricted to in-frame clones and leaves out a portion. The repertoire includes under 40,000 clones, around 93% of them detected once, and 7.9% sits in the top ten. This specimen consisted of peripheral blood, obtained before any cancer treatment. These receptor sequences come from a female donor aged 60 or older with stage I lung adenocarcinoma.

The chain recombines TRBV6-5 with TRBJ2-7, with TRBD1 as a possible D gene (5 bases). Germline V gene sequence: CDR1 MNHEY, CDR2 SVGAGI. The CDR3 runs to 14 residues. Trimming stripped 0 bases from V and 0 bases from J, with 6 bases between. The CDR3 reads CASSYSGDSYEQYV. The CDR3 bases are TGTGCCAGCAGTTACTCAGGGGACTCCTACGAGCAGTACGTC.

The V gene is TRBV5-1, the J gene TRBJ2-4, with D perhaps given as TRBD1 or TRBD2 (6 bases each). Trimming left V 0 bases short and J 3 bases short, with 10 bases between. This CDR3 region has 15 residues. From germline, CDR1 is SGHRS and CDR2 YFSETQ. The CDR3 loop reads CASSLEGGDKNIQYF. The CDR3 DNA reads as TGCGCCAGCAGCTTGGAGGGGGGTGACAAAAACATTCAGTACTTC.

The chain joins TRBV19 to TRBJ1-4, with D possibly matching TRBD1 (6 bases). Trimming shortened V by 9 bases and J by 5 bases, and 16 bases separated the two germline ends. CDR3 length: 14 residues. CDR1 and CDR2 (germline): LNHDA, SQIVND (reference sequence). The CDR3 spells CASISTGINEKLFF. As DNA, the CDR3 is TGTGCCAGCATAAGCACAGGGATCAATGAAAAACTGTTTTTT.

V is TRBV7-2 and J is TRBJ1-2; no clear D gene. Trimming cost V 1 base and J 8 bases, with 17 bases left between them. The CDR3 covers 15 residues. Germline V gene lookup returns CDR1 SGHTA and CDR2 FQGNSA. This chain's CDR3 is CASSLVGGGVEGYTF. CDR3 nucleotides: TGTGCCAGCAGCTTAGTGGGCGGTGGGGTTGAAGGCTACACCTTC. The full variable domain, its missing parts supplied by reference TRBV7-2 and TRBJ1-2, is GAGVSQSPSNKVTEKGKDVELRCDPISGHTALYWYRQSLGQGLEFLIYFQGNSAPDKSGLPSDRFSAERTGGSVSTLTIQRTQQEDSAVYLCASSLVGGGVEGYTFGSGTRLTVV.

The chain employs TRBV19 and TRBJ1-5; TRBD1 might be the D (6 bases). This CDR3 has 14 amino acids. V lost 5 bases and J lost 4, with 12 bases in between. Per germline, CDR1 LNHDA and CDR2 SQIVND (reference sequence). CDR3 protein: CASSRRTENQPQHF. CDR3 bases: TGTGCCAGTAGTCGACGGACAGAAAATCAGCCCCAGCATTTT.

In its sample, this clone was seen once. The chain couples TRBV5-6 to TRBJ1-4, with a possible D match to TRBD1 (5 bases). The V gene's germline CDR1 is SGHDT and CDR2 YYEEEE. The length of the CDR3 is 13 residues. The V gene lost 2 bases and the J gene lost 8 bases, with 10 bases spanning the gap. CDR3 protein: CASSFGTEEKLFF. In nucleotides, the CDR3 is TGTGCCAGCAGCTTCGGGACCGAAGAAAAACTGTTTTTT.

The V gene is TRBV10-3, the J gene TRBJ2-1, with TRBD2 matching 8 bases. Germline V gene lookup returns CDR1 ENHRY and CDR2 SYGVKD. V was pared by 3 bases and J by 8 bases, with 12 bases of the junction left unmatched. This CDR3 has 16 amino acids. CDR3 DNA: TGTGCCATCAGTGATATTAGCGGGATAAGTATCGATGAGCAGTTCTTC. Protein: CAISDISGISIDEQFF.

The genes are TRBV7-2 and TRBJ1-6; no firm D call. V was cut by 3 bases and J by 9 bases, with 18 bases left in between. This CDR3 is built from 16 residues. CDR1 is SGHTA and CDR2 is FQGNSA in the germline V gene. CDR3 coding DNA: TGTGCCAGCAGCTTTTCGTCGCCGTACCCCCTTTCACCCCTCCACTTT. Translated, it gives CASSFSSPYPLSPLHF.

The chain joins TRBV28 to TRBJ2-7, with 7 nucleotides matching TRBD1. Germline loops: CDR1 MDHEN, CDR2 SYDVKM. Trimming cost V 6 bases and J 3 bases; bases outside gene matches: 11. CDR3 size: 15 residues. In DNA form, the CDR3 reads TGTGCCAGCAGCTCCGGGACAGTGCTCTTCTACGAGCAGTACTTC. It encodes CASSSGTVLFYEQYF.

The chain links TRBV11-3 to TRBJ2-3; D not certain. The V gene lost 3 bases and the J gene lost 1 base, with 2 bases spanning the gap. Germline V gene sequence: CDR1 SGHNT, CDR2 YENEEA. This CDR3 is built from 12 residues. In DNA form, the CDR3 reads TGTGCCAGCAGCTTTCGCACAGATACGCAGTATTTT. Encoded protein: CASSFRTDTQYF.

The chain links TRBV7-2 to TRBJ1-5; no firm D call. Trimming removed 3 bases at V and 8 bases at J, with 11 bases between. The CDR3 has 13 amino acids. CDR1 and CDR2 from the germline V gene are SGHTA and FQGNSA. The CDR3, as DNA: TGTGCCAGCAGCTTCCCGGGAGGGAAGCCCCAGCATTTT. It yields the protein CASSFPGGKPQHF.

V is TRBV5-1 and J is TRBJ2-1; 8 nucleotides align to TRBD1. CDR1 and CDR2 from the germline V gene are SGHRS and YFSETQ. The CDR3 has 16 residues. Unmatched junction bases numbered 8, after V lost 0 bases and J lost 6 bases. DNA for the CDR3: TGCGCCAGCAGCTTGGCCGGACAGGGTGGGGGCAATGAGCAGTTCTTC. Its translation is CASSLAGQGGGNEQFF.

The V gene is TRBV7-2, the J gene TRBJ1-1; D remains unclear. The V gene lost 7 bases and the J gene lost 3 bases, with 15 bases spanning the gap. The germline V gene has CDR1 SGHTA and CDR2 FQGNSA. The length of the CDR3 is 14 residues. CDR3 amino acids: CASTPAGWDTEAFF. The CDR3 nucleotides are TGTGCCAGCACCCCGGCAGGATGGGACACTGAAGCTTTCTTT.

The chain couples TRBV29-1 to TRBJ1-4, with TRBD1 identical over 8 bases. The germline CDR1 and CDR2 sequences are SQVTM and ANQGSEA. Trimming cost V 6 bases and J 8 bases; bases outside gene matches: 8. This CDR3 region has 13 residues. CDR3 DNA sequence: TGCAGCGTCGGGGACAGGTCGGCCGAAAAACTGTTTTTT. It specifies CSVGDRSAEKLFF.

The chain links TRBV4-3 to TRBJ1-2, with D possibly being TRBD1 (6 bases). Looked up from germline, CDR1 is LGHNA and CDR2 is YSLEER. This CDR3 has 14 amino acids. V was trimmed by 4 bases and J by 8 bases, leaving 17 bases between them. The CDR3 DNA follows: TGCGCCAGCAGCCCCGGAGGGGGGGCGCAGGGCTACACCTTC. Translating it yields CASSPGGGAQGYTF.

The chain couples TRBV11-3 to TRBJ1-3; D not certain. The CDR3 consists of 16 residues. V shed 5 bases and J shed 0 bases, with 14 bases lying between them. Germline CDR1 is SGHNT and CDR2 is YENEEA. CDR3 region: CASSLKATSSGNTIYF. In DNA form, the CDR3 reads TGTGCCAGCAGCCTCAAGGCCACCTCCTCTGGAAACACCATATATTTT.

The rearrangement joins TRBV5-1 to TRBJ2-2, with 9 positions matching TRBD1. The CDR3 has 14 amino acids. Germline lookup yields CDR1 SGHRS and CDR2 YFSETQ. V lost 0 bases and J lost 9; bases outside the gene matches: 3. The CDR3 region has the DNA TGCGCCAGCAGCTTGGACACAGGGGGCCGGGAGCTGTTTTTT. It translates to CASSLDTGGRELFF.

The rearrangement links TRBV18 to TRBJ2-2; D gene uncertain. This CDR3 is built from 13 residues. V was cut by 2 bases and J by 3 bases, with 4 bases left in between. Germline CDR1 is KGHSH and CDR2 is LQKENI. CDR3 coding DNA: TGTGCCAGCTCACCAAGTCACACCGGGGAGCTGTTTTTT. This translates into CASSPSHTGELFF.